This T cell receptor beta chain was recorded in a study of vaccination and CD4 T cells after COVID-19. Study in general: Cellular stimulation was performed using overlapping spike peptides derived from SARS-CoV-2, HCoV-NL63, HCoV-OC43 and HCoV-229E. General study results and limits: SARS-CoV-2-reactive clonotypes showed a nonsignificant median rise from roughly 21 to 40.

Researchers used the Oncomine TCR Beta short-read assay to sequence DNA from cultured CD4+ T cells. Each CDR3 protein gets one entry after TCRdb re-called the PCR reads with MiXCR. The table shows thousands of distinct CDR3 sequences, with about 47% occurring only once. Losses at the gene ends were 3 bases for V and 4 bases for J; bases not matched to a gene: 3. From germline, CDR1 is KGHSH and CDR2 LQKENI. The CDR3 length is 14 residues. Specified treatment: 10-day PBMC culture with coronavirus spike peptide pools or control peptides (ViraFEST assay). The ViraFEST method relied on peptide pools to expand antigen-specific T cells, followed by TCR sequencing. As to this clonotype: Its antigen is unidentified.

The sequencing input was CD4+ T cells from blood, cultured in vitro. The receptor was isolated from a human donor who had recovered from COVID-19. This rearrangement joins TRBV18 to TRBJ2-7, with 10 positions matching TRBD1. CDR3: CASSPVGQGYEQYF. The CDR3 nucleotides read TGTGCCAGCTCACCTGTGGGACAGGGGTACGAGCAGTACTTC.